The clone carrying this T cell receptor (beta chain) appeared a single time. Its antigen remains unidentified. The patients chosen for sequencing had shown expansion of CD8+CD57+ cells (detected by flow cytometry). Patients were untreated when blood was sampled. The data stem from a study of CD8+CD57+ T cells in acquired aplastic anemia. Study at large: Sorted cells (CD4+ and CD8+) yielded DNA amounts that averaged approximately 3.1 ug. Points from the study as a whole: CD8+ Simpson's diversity in patients was not significantly different from that in controls. The number of CD8+ CDR3 sequences shared by patients and controls was approximately 30.

Germline lookup yields CDR1 MGHDK and CDR2 SYGVNS. V was trimmed by 3 bases and J by 4 bases, leaving 12 bases between them. The CDR3 length is 15 residues. The template used for profiling TCR beta VDJ and CDR3 was genomic DNA. TCRdb passed the reads through MiXCR, listing each CDR3 protein once. The sample records around 290,000 distinct CDR3 sequences, about 50% being singletons. The specimen was sorted CD4+, CD8+, or CD8+CD57+ T cells (not recorded which) from PBMCs. This chain connects TRBV25-1 to TRBJ2-2, with a weak D call TRBD1 (6 bases). The sequence was obtained from a human donor with aplastic anemia. The CDR3 loop is CASSDAGQTTGELFF. The CDR3 DNA reads TGTGCCAGCAGTGATGCCGGACAGACCACCGGGGAGCTGTTTTTT.